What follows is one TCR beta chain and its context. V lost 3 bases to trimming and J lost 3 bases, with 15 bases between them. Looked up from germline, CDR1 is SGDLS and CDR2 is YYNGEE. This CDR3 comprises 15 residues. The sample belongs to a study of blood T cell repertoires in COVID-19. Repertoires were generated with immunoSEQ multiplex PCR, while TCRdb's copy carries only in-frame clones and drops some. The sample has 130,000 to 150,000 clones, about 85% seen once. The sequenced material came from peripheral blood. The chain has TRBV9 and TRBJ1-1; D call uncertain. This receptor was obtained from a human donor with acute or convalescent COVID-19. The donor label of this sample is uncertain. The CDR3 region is CASSGGFEGHTEAFF. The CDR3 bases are TGTGCCAGCAGCGGGGGTTTTGAGGGTCACACTGAAGCTTTCTTT.